This record looks at one T cell receptor beta chain sequence and its context. Repertoires were generated with immunoSEQ multiplex PCR, while TCRdb's copy carries only in-frame clones and drops some. The sample records about 99,000 clones, about 85% being singletons. The record originates from a study of blood T cell repertoires in COVID-19. At the level of the study: The analysed material was cDNA or gDNA that came from T cells, B-cell-depleted T cells, or PBMCs.

The material sequenced was peripheral blood. The TCR comes from a man over 45 in a cohort sampled during active COVID-19.

DNA for the CDR3: TGTGCCAGCAGCTTGGGACAGGGACCCTACGAGCAGTACTTC. Encoded protein: CASSLGQGPYEQYF. V is TRBV5-6 and J is TRBJ2-7, with TRBD1 matching 7 bases. Germline V lookup: CDR1 SGHDT, CDR2 YYEEEE. This CDR3 contains 14 residues. Losses at the gene ends were 0 bases for V and 2 bases for J; bases not matched to a gene: 2.